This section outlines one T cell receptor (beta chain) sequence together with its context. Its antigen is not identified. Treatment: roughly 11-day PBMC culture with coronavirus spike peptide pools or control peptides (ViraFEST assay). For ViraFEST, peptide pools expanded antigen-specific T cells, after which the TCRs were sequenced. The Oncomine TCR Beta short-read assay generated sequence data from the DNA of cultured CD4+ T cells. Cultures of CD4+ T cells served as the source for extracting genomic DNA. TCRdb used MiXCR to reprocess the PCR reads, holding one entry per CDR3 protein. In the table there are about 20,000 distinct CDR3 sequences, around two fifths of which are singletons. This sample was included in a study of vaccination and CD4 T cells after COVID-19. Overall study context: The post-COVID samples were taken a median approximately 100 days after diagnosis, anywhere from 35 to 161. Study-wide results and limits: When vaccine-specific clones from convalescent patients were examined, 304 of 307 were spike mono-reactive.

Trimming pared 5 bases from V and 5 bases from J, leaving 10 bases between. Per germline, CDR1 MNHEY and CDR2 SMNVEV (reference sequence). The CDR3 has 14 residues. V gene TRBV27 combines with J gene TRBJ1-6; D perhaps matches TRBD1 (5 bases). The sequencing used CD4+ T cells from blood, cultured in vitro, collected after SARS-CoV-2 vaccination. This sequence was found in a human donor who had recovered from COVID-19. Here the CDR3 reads CASSNRGNNSPLHF. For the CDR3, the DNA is TGTGCCAGCAGTAACCGGGGCAATAATTCACCCCTCCACTTT.